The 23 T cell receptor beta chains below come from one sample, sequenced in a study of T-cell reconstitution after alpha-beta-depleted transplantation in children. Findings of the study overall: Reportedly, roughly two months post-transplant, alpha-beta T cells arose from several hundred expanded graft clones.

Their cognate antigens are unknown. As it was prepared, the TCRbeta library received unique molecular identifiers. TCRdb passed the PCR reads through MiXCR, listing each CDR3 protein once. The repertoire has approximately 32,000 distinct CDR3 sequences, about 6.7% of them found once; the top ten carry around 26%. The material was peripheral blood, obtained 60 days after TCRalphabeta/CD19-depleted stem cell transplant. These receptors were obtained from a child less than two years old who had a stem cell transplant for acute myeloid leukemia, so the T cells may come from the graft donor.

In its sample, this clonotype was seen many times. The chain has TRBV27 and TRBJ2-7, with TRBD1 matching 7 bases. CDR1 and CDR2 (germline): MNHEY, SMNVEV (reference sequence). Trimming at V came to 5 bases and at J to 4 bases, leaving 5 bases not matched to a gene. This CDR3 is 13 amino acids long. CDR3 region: CASSLGGQYEQYF. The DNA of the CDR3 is TGTGCCAGCAGTCTAGGGGGACAGTACGAGCAGTACTTC.

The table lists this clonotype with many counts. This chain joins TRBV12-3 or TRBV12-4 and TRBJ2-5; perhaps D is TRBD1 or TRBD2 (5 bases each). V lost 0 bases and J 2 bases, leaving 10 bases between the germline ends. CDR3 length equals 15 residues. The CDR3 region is CASSLAPGRQETQYF. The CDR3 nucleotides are TGTGCCAGCAGTTTAGCTCCGGGACGGCAAGAGACCCAGTACTTC.

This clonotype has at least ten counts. CDR3 loop: CASSRSGYEQYF. The DNA for the CDR3 is TGTGCCAGCAGCCGCTCAGGCTACGAGCAGTACTTC. The V gene is TRBV7-6, the J gene TRBJ2-7; unclear D gene. The CDR3 sequence is 12 residues long. Trimming cost V 5 bases and J 3 bases, with 8 bases left between them. Germline V lookup: CDR1 SGHVS, CDR2 FNYEAQ.

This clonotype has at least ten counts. In DNA form, the CDR3 reads TGTGCCAGTAGTCCCGACCTAGCGTTGAGGGCCGATGAGCAGTTCTTC. Its protein product is CASSPDLALRADEQFF. The chain recombines TRBV19 with TRBJ2-1, with a possible D match to TRBD2 (6 bases). The CDR3 is 16 residues long. Germline values: CDR1 LNHDA, CDR2 SQIVND (reference sequence). V was pared by 5 bases and J by 8 bases, with 22 bases between.

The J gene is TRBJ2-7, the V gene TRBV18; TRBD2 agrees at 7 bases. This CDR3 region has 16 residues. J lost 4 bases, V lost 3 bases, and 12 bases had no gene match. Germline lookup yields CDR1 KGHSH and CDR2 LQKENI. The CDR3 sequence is CASSPRAGWRAYEQYF. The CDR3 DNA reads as TGTGCCAGCTCACCTAGAGCGGGATGGCGGGCATACGAGCAGTACTTC.

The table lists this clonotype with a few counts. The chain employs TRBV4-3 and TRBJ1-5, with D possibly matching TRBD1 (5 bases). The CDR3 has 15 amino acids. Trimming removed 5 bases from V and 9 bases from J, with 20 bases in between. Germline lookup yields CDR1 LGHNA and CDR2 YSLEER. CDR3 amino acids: CASSKSRGGKWPQHF. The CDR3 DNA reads TGCGCCAGCAGCAAATCCCGGGGGGGAAAGTGGCCCCAGCATTTT.

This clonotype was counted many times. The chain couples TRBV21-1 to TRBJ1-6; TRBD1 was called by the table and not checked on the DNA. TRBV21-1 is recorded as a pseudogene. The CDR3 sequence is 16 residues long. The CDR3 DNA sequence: TGTGCCAGCACCTCACGGACAGGGGGCTATAATTCACCCCTCCACTTT. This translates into CASTSRTGGYNSPLHF.

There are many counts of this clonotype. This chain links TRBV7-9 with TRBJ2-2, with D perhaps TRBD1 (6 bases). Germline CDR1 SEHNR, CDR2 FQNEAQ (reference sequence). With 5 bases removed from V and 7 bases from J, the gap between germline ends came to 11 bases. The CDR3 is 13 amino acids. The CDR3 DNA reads TGTGCCAGCAGCCCCCGACAGGTCGGGGAGCTGTTTTTT. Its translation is CASSPRQVGELFF.

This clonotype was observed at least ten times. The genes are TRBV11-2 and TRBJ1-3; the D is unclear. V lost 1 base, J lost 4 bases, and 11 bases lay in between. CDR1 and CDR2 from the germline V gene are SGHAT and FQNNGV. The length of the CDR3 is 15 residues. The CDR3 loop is CASSLVQVGGNTIYF. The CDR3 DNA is TGTGCCAGCAGCTTAGTGCAGGTCGGCGGAAACACCATATATTTT.

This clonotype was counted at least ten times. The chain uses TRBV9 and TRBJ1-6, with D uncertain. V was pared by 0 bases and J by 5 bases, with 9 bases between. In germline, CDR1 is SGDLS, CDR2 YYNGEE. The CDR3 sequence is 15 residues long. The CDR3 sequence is CASSVEVTDNSPLHF. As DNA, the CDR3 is TGTGCCAGCAGCGTAGAAGTGACGGATAATTCACCCCTCCACTTT.

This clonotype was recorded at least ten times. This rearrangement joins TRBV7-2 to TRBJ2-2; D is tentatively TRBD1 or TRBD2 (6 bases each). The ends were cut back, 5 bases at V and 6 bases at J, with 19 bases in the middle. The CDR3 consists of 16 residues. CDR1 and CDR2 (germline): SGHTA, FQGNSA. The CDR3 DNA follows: TGTGCCAGCAGCGGACGGAGGGGGGACACCGCCGGGGAGCTGTTTTTT. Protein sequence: CASSGRRGDTAGELFF.

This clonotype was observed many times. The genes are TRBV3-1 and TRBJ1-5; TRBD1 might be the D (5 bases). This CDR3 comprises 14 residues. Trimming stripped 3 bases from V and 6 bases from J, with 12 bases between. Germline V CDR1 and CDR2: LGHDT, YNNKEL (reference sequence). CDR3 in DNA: TGTGCCAGCAGCCATAGCAGGGTTGGTCAGCCCCAGCATTTT. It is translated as CASSHSRVGQPQHF.

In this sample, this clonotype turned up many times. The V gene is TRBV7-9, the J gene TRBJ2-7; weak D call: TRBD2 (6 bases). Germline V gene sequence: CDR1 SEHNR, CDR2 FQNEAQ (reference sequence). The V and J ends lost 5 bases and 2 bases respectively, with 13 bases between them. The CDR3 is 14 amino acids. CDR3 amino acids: CASSHRDLAYEQYF. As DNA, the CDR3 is TGTGCCAGCAGCCACCGGGACTTGGCCTACGAGCAGTACTTC.

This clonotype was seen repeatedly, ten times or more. CDR3 DNA sequence: TGTGCCAGCAGCCCGGACAGCACCGGGGAGCTGTTTTTT. Encoded protein: CASSPDSTGELFF. The V call is TRBV13, the J call TRBJ2-2; maybe TRBD1 (6 bases). The CDR3 is 13 residues long. Trimming took 5 bases from V and 4 from J, leaving 8 bases between them. From germline, CDR1 is PRHDT and CDR2 FYEKMQ (reference sequence). The whole variable domain, filled in from reference TRBV13 and TRBJ2-2, reads AAGVIQSPRHLIKEKRETATLKCYPIPRHDTVYWYQQGPGQDPQFLISFYEKMQSDKGSIPDRFSAQQFSDYHSELNMSSLELGDSALYFCASSPDSTGELFFGEGSRLTVL.

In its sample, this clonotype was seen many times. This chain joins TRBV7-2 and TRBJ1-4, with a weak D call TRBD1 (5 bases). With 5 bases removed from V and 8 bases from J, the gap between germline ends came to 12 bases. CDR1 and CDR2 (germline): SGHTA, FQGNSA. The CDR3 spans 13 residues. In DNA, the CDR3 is TGTGCCAGCAGCCTAGGACAAACCGAAAAACTGTTTTTT. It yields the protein CASSLGQTEKLFF. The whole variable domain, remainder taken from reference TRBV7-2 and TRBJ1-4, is GAGVSQSPSNKVTEKGKDVELRCDPISGHTALYWYRQSLGQGLEFLIYFQGNSAPDKSGLPSDRFSAERTGGSVSTLTIQRTQQEDSAVYLCASSLGQTEKLFFGSGTQLSVL.

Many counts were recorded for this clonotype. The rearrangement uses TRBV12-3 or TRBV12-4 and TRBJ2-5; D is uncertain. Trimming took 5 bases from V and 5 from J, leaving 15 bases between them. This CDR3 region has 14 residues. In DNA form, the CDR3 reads TGTGCCAGCAGTCCCGCGATAGCCGGTGAGACCCAGTACTTC. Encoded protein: CASSPAIAGETQYF.

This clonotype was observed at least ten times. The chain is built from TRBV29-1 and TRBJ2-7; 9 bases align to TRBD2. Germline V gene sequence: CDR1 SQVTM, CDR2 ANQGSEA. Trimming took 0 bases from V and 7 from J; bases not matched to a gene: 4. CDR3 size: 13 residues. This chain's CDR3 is CSVEDRLAGEQYF. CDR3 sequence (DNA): TGCAGCGTTGAAGATCGGCTAGCGGGAGAGCAGTACTTC.

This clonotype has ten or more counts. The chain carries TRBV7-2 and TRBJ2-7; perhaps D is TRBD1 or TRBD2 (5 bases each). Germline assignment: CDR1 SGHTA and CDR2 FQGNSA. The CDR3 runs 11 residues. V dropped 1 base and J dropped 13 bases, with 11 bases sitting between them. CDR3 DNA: TGTGCCAGCAGCTTAGGGGGGACGAACTACTTC. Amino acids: CASSLGGTNYF.

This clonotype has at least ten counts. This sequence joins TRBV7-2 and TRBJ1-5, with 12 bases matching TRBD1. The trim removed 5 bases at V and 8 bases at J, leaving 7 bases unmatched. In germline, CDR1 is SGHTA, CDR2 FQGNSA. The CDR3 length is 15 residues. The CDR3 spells CASSRGTGGTKPQHF. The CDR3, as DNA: TGTGCCAGCAGCAGAGGGACAGGGGGCACTAAGCCCCAGCATTTT.

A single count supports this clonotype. CDR3 in DNA: TGTGCCAGCTCACATCGACAGGGGACTGTTAATTCACCCCTCCACTTT. Amino acids: CASSHRQGTVNSPLHF. This chain joins TRBV18 and TRBJ1-6, with 8 bases identical to TRBD1. Germline-derived CDR1 and CDR2 are KGHSH and LQKENI. J gave up 6 bases and V 4 bases, and 8 bases lay outside the gene matches. This CDR3 contains 16 residues.

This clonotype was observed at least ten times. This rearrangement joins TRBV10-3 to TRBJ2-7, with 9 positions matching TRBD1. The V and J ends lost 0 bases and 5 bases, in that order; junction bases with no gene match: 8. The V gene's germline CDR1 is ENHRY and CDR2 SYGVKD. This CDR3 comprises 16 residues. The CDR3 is CAISESLWDRVNEQYF. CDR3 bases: TGTGCCATCAGTGAGTCGCTATGGGACAGGGTTAACGAGCAGTACTTC.

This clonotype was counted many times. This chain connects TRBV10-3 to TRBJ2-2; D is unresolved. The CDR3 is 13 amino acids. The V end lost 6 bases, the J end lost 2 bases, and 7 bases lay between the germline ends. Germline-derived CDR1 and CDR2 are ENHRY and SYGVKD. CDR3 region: CAIRIKNTGELFF. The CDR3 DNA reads TGTGCCATCAGGATTAAAAACACCGGGGAGCTGTTTTTT.

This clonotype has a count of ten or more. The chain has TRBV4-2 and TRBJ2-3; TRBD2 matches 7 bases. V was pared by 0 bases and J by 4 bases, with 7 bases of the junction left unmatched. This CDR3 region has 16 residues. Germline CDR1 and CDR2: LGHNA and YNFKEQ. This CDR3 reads CASSQEPWEGPDTQYF. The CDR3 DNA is TGTGCCAGCAGCCAAGAACCTTGGGAGGGACCAGATACGCAGTATTTT.